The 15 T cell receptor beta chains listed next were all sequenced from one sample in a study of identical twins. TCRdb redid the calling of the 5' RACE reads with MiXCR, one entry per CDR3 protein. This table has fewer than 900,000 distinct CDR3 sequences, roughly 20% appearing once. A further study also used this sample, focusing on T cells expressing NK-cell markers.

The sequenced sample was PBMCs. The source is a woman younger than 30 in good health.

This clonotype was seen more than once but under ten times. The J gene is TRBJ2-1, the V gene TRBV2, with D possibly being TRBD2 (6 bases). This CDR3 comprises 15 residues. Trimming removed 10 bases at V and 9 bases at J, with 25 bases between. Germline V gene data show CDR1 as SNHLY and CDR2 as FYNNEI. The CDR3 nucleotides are TGTGCCACCTCGCTTCATCAGGGACTGGGGGGTGAGCAGTTCTTC. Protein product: CATSLHQGLGGEQFF.

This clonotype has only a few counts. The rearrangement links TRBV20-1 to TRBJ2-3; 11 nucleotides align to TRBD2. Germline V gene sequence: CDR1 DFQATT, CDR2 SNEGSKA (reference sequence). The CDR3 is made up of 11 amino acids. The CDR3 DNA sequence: TGCAGCGTAGCGGGGGGGCGTACGCAGTATTTT. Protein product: CSVAGGRTQYF.

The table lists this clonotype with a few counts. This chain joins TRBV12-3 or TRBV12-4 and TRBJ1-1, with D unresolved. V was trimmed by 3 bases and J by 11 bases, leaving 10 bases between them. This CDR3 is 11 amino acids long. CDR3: CASSFWRAAFF. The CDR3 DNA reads TGTGCCAGCAGTTTCTGGCGAGCCGCTTTCTTT.

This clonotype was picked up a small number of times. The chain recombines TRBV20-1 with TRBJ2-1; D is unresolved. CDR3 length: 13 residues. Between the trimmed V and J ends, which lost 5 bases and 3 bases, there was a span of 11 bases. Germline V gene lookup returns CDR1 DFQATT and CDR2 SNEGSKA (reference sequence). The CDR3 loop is CSAGHDLYNEQFF. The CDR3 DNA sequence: TGCAGTGCTGGCCACGACCTCTACAATGAGCAGTTCTTC.

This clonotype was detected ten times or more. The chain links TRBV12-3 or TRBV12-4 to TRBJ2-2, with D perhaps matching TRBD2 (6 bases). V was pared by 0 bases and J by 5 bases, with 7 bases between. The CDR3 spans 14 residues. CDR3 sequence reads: CASSLASGTGELFF. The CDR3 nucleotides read TGTGCCAGCAGTTTAGCTAGCGGTACCGGGGAGCTGTTTTTT.

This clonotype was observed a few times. CDR3 protein: CSVRTASLGTQYF. In DNA form, the CDR3 reads TGCAGCGTTAGGACAGCGTCCCTGGGTACGCAGTATTTT. V gene TRBV29-1 combines with J gene TRBJ2-3; possibly TRBD1 for D (6 bases). Germline CDR1 is SQVTM and CDR2 is ANQGSEA. The CDR3 sequence is 13 residues long. V lost 5 bases to trimming and J lost 8 bases, with 17 bases between them.

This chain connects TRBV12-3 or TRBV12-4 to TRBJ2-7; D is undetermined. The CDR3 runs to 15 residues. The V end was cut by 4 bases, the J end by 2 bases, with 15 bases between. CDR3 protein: CASSSRTSKAYEQYF. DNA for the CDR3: TGTGCCAGCAGTTCCAGGACCTCGAAGGCCTACGAGCAGTACTTC.

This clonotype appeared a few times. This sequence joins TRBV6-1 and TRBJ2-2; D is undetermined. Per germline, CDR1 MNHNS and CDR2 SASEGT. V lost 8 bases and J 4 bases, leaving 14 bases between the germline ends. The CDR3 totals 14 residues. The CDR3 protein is CASWAAVATGELFF. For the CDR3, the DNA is TGTGCCAGCTGGGCTGCCGTGGCCACCGGGGAGCTGTTTTTT.

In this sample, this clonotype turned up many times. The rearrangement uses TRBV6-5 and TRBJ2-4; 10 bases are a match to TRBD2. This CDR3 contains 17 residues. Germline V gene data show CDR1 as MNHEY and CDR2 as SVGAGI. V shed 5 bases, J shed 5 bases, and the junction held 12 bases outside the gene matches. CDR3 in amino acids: CASSPSGLAPSQNIQYF. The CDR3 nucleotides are TGTGCCAGCAGTCCCTCGGGACTAGCGCCTTCACAAAACATTCAGTACTTC.

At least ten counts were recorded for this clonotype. CDR3 protein: CASSLGGTSGTDEQFF. The CDR3 DNA sequence: TGCGCCAGCAGCTTGGGAGGGACTAGCGGCACGGATGAGCAGTTCTTC. The gene calls are TRBV5-1 and TRBJ2-1; 11 bases match TRBD2. The length of the CDR3 is 16 residues. From germline, CDR1 is SGHRS and CDR2 YFSETQ. Trimming cost V 0 bases and J 8 bases; bases outside gene matches: 7.

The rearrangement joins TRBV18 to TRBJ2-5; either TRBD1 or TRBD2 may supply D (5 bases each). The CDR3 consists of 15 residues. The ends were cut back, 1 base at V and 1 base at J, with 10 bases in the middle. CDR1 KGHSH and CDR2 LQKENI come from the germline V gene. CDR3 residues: CASSPLRGPQETQYF. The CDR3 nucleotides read TGTGCCAGCTCACCACTTAGGGGACCCCAAGAGACCCAGTACTTC.

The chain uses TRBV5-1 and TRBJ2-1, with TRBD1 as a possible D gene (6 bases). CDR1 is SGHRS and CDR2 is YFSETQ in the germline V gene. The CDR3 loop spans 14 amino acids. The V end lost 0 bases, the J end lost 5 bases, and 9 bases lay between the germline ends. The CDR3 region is CASSLGQANNEQFF. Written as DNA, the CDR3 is TGCGCCAGCAGCTTGGGACAGGCGAACAATGAGCAGTTCTTC.

This CDR3 reads CSVGSSWAQYF. For the CDR3, the DNA is TGCAGCGTTGGGTCGTCTTGGGCCCAGTACTTC. The chain is built from TRBV29-1 and TRBJ2-5; no clear D gene. Trimming left V 4 bases short and J 9 bases short, with 12 bases between. The CDR3 extends over 11 amino acids. Germline CDR1 SQVTM, CDR2 ANQGSEA.

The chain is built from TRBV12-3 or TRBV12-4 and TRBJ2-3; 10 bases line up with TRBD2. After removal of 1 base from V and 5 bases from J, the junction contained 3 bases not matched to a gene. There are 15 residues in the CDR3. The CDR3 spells CASSLEGLARDTQYF. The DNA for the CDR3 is TGTGCCAGCAGTTTAGAGGGACTAGCGAGAGATACGCAGTATTTT.

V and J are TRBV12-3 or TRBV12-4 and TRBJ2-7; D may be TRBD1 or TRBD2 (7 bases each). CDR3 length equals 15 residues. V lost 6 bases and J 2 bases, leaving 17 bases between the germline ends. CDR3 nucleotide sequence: TGTGCCAGCAGCGCGCAGGGGGGGTCTCCCTACGAGCAGTACTTC. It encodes CASSAQGGSPYEQYF.